These 7 T cell receptor beta chains share one sample of origin, sequenced in a study of blood T cell repertoires in COVID-19. Only in-frame clones appear in the TCRdb table, and some are missing; sequencing was by immunoSEQ multiplex PCR. The repertoire includes about 110,000 clones, 85% of them detected once, and over 1.2% sits in the top ten. Sequencing input: peripheral blood. The receptors stem from a man aged 35-49 years with acute or convalescent COVID-19.

The genes are TRBV6-2 or TRBV6-3 and TRBJ2-2; 8 bases fit TRBD1. Germline CDR1 reads MNHEY; CDR2 reads SVGEGT. With 2 bases clipped from V and 2 bases from J, the junction kept 13 bases outside the gene matches. This CDR3 is 19 amino acids long. The CDR3 is CASSYARDRTPINTGELFF. In DNA form, the CDR3 reads TGTGCCAGCAGTTACGCCAGGGACAGGACTCCGATCAACACCGGGGAGCTGTTTTTT.

The rearrangement links TRBV2 to TRBJ1-3; tentatively, D is TRBD1 (5 bases). Germline values: CDR1 SNHLY, CDR2 FYNNEI. CDR3 length equals 13 residues. V lost 6 bases to trimming and J lost 4 bases, with 10 bases between them. The CDR3 DNA reads TGTGCCAGCAGCCGGGACTCCGGAAACACCATATATTTT. It encodes CASSRDSGNTIYF.

V gene TRBV7-2 combines with J gene TRBJ1-1; D is uncertain. V was cut by 7 bases and J by 2 bases, with 11 bases left in between. This CDR3 region has 13 residues. Germline values: CDR1 SGHTA, CDR2 FQGNSA. Here the CDR3 reads CASTSSLNTEAFF. CDR3 bases: TGTGCCAGCACTAGCAGTTTAAACACTGAAGCTTTCTTT.

The chain has TRBV15 and TRBJ2-3; maybe TRBD2 (6 bases). Between the trimmed V and J ends, which lost 5 bases and 3 bases, there was a span of 18 bases. The CDR3 is made up of 16 amino acids. CDR1 and CDR2 (germline): LNHNV, YYDKDF (reference sequence). CDR3 nucleotide sequence: TGTGCCACCAGCTACTCCCGGGACTCCGTAACAGATACGCAGTATTTT. It specifies CATSYSRDSVTDTQYF.

The CDR3 loop reads CASSEEGGLGYGYTF. The CDR3 DNA reads TGTGCCAGCAGTGAAGAGGGGGGACTAGGCTATGGCTACACCTTC. The chain uses TRBV2 and TRBJ1-2; tentative D call: TRBD1 (6 bases). V gave up 1 base and J gave up 4 bases, with 13 bases separating them. The CDR3 consists of 15 residues. Germline V gives CDR1 SNHLY, CDR2 FYNNEI.

The chain combines TRBV15 with TRBJ2-2; TRBD2 matches at 7 bases. Per germline, CDR1 LNHNV and CDR2 YYDKDF (reference sequence). The trim removed 3 bases at V and 6 bases at J, leaving 13 bases unmatched. The CDR3 extends over 17 amino acids. Here the CDR3 reads CATSSGPREGFPGELFF. In nucleotides, the CDR3 is TGTGCCACCAGCAGTGGCCCCAGGGAGGGGTTCCCCGGGGAGCTGTTTTTT.

The chain uses TRBV29-1 and TRBJ2-6; TRBD2 might be the D (5 bases). The V gene lost 0 bases and the J gene lost 1 base, with 10 bases spanning the gap. The CDR3 covers 16 residues. Germline V gene lookup returns CDR1 SQVTM and CDR2 ANQGSEA. CDR3 residues: CSVEDRDYSGANVLTF. The CDR3 DNA reads TGCAGCGTTGAAGATAGAGACTATTCTGGGGCCAACGTCCTGACTTTC.